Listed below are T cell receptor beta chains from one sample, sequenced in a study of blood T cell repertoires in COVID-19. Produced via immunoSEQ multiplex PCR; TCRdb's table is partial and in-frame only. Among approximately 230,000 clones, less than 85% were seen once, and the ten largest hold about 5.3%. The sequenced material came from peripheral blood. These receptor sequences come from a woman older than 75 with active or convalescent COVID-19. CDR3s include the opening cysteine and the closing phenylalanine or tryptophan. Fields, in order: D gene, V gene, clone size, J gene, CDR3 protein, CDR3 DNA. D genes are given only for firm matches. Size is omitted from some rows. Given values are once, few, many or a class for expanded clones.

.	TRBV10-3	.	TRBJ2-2	CAIRPGLYTGELFF	TGTGCCATCAGGCCGGGACTGTACACCGGGGAGCTGTTTTTT
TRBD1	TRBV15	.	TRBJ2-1	CATSSWGQGSNNEQFF	TGTGCCACCAGCAGTTGGGGACAGGGGTCTAACAATGAGCAGTTCTTC
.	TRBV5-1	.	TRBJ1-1	CASSSIGGTEAFF	TGCGCCAGCAGCTCTATCGGAGGAACTGAAGCTTTCTTT
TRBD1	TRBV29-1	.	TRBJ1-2	CSVSGTGGNGYTF	TGCAGCGTTTCCGGGACAGGGGGGAATGGCTACACCTTC
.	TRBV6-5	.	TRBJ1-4	CASRGGYNEKLFF	TGTGCCAGCAGAGGGGGTTATAATGAAAAACTGTTTTTT
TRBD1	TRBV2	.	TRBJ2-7	CASTPGQGAVQYF	TGTGCCAGCACCCCAGGACAGGGGGCCGTGCAGTACTTC
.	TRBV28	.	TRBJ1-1	CASSLVGGGGTEAFF	TGTGCCAGCAGTTTAGTGGGAGGAGGAGGCACTGAAGCTTTCTTT
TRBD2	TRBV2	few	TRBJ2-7	CASSRTSGGVLYF	TGTGCCAGCAGTCGGACTAGCGGGGGAGTTCTGTACTTC
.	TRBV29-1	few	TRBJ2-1	CSVEEGFSTRARYNEQFF	TGCAGCGTTGAAGAAGGGTTTTCTACTAGGGCCCGCTACAATGAGCAGTTCTTC
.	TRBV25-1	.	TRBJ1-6	CASRAGKPTVNNSPLHF	TGTGCCAGCAGGGCCGGGAAACCAACAGTGAATAATTCACCCCTCCACTTT
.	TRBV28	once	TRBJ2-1	CASRTTPHEQFF	TGTGCCAGCAGAACGACTCCTCATGAGCAGTTCTTC
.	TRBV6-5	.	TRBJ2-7	CASSRQVIGYEQYF	TGTGCCAGCAGCAGACAGGTCATCGGTTACGAGCAGTACTTC
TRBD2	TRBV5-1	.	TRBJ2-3	CASSFGGRIDTQYF	TGCGCCAGCAGCTTCGGCGGGAGAATAGATACGCAGTATTTT
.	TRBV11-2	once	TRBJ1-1	CASSLGYTSEAFF	TGTGCCAGCAGCTTAGGGTACACCAGTGAAGCTTTCTTT
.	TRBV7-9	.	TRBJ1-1	CASSFSTGMGTEAFF	TGTGCCAGCAGCTTCTCAACAGGGATGGGCACTGAAGCTTTCTTT
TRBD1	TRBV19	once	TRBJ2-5	CASSAAQGAWETQYF	TGTGCCAGTAGTGCTGCCCAGGGGGCTTGGGAGACCCAGTACTTC
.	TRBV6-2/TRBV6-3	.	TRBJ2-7	CASSRAGVYEQYF	TGTGCCAGCAGTAGAGCAGGGGTGTACGAGCAGTACTTC
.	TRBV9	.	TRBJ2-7	CASSVTGEQYF	TGTGCCAGCAGCGTGACGGGCGAGCAGTACTTC
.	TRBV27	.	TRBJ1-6	CASSLSRILERNSPLHF	TGTGCCAGCAGTTTATCCCGGATTCTGGAGAGGAATTCACCCCTCCACTTT
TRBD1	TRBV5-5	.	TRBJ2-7	CASSYIGAGGYEQYF	TGTGCCAGCAGTTACATCGGGGCAGGGGGCTACGAGCAGTACTTC
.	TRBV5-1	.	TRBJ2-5	CASSLDRADRETQYF	TGCGCCAGCAGCTTGGACAGAGCAGATCGAGAGACCCAGTACTTC
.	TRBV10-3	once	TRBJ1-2	CAISDSQNYGYTF	TGTGCCATCAGTGACTCACAGAACTATGGCTACACCTTC
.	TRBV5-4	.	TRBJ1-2	CASSQSTGPPGDGYTF	TGTGCCAGCAGCCAGTCCACAGGTCCCCCAGGGGATGGCTACACCTTC
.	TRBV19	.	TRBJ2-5	CASSIGQKETQYF	TGTGCCAGTAGTATAGGGCAGAAAGAGACCCAGTACTTC
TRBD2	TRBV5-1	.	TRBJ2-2	CASSLESGRAFGELFF	TGCGCCAGCAGCTTGGAAAGCGGGAGGGCCTTCGGGGAGCTGTTTTTT
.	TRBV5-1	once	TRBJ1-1	CASRDSPDSNTEAFF	TGCGCCAGCAGGGATTCCCCTGACAGCAACACTGAAGCTTTCTTT
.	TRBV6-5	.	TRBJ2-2	CASSFVVAGGELFF	TGTGCCAGCAGTTTTGTTGTTGCAGGGGGGGAGCTGTTTTTT